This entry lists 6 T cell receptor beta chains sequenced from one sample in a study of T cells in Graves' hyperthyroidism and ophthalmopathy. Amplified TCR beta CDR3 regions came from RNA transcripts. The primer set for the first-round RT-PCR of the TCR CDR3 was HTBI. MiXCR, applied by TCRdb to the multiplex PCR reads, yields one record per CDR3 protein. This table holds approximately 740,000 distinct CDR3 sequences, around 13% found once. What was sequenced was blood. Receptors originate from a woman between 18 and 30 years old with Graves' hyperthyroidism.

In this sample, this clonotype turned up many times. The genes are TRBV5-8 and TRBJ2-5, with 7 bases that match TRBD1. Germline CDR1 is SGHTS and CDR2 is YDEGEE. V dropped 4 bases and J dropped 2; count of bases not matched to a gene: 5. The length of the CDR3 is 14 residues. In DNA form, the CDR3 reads TGTGCCAGCAGCCCGGACAGGAATCAAGAGACCCAGTACTTC. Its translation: CASSPDRNQETQYF.

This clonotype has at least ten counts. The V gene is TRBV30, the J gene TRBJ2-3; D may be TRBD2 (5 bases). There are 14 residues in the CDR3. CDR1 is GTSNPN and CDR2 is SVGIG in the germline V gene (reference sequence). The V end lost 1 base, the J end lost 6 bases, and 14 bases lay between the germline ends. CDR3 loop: CAWSATLTIDTQYF. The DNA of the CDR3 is TGTGCCTGGAGTGCAACCTTGACTATTGATACGCAGTATTTT.

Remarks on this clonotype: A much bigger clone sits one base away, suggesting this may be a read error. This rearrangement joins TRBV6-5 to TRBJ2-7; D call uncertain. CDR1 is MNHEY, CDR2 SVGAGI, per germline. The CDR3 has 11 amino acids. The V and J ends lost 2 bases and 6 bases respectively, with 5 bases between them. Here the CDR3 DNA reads TGTGCCAGCAGTTACGATGGCGAGCAGTACTTC. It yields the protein CASSYDGEQYF.

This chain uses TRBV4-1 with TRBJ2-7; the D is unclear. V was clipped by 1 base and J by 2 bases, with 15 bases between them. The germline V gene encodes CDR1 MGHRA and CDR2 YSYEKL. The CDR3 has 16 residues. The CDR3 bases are TGCGCCAGCAGCCAAGTGGGGTCATTCTCCCCCTACGAGCAGTACTTC. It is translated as CASSQVGSFSPYEQYF.

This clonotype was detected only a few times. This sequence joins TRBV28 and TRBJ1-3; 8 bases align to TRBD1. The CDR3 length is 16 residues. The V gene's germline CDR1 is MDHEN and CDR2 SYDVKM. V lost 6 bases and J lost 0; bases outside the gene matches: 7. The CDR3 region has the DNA TGTGCCAGCAGCGCCGCAGGGGGCCACTCTGGAAACACCATATATTTT. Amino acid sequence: CASSAAGGHSGNTIYF.

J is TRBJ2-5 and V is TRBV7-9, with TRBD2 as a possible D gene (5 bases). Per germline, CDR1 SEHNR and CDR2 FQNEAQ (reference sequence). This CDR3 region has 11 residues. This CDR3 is CATGRGETQYF. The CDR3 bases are TGTGCTACCGGCCGGGGAGAGACCCAGTACTTC.